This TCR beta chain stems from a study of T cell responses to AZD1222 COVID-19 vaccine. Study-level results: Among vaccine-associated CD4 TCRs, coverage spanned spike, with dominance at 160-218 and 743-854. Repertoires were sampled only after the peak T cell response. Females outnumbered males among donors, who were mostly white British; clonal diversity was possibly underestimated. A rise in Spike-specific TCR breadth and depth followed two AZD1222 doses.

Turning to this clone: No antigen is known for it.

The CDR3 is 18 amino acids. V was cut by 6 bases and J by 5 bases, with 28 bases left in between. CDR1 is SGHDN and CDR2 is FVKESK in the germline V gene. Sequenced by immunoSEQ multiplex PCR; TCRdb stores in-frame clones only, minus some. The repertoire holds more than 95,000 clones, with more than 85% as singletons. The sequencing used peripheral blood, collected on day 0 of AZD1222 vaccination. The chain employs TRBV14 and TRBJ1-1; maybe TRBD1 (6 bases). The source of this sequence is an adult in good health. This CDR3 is CASSQSGQGPLFWTEAFF. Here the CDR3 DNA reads TGTGCCAGCAGTCAAAGTGGGCAGGGGCCCCTTTTTTGGACTGAAGCTTTCTTT.